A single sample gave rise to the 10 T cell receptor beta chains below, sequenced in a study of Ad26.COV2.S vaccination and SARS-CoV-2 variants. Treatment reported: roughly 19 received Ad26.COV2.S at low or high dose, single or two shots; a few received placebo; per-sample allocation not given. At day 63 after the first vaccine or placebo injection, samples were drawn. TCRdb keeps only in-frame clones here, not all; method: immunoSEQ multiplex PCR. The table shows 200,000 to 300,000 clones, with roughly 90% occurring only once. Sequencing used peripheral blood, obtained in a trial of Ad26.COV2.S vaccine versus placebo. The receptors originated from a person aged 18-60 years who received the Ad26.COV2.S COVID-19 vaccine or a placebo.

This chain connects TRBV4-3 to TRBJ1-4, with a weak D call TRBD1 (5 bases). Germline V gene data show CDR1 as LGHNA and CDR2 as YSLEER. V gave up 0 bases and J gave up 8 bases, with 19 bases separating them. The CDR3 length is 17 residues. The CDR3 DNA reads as TGCGCCAGCAGCCAAGATCAACGGGGGTCGGGGGACGAAAAACTGTTTTTT. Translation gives CASSQDQRGSGDEKLFF.

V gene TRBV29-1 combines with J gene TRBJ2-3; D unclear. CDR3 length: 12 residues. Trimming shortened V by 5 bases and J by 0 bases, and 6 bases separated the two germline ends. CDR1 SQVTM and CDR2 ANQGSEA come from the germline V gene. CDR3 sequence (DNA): TGCAGCGTTCGGCCTAGCACAGATACGCAGTATTTT. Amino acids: CSVRPSTDTQYF.

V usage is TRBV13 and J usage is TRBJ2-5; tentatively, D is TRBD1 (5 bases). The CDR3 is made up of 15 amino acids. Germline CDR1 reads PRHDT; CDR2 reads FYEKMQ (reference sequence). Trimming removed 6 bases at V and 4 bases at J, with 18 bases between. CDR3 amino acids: CASRPKKAGRETQYF. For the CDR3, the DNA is TGTGCCAGCAGACCAAAAAAGGCAGGGCGAGAGACCCAGTACTTC.

CDR3 protein: CAIRQGPGNTIYF. The CDR3 DNA is TGTGCCATCAGACAGGGACCTGGAAACACCATATATTTT. The chain is built from TRBV10-3 and TRBJ1-3; TRBD1 might be the D (6 bases). The length of the CDR3 is 13 residues. Germline assignment: CDR1 ENHRY and CDR2 SYGVKD. Deletions cut 6 bases from V and 2 bases from J, with 8 bases between.

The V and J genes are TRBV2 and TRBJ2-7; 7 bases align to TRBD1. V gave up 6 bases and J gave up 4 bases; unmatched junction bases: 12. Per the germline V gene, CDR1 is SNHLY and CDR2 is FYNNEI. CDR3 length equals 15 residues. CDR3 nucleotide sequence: TGTGCCAGCAGCCCTGACAGGGTCCGAATATACGAGCAGTACTTC. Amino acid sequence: CASSPDRVRIYEQYF.

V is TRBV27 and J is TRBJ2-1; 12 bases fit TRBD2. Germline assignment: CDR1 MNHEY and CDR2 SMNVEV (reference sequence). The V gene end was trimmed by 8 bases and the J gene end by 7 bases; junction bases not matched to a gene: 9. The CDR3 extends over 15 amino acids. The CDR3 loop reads CASVLTSGGPNEQFF. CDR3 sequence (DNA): TGTGCCAGCGTACTGACTAGCGGGGGACCTAATGAGCAGTTCTTC.

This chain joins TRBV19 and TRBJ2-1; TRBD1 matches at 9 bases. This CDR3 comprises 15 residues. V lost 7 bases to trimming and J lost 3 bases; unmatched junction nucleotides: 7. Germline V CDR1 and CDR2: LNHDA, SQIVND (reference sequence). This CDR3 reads CASIKTGGGYNEQFF. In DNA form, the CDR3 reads TGTGCCAGTATTAAAACAGGGGGCGGCTACAATGAGCAGTTCTTC.

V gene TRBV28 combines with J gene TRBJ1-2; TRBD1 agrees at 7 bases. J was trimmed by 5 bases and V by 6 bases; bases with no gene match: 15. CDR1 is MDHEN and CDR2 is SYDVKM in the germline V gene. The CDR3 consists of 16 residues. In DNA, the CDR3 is TGTGCCAGCAGCAGGAGGGGGCTCGGAGTTCAATATGGCTACACCTTC. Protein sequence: CASSRRGLGVQYGYTF.

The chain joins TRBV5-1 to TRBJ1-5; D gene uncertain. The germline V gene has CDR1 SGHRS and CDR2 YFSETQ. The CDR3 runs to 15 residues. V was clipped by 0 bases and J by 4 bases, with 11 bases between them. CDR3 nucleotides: TGCGCCAGCAGCTTGGGCTCGATGCCAAATCAGCCCCAGCATTTT. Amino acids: CASSLGSMPNQPQHF.

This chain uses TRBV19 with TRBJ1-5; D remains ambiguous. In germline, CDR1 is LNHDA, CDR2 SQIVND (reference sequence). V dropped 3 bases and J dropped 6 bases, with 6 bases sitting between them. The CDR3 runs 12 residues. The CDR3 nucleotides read TGTGCCAGTAGTATGGAGGGTCAGCCCCAGCATTTT. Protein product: CASSMEGQPQHF.